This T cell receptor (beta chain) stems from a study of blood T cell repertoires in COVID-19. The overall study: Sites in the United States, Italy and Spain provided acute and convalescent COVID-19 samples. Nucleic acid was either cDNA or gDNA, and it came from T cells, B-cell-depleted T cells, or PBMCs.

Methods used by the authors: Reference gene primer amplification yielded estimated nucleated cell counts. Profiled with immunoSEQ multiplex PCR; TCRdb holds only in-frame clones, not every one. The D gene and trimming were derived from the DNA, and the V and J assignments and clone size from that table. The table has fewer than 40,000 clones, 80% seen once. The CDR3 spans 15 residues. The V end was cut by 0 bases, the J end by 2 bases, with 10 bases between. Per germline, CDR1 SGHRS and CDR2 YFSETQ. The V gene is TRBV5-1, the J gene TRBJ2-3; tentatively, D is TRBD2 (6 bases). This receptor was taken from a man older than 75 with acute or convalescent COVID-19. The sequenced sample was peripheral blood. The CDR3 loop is CASSLVGGHTDTQYF. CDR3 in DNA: TGCGCCAGCAGCTTGGTCGGGGGTCACACAGATACGCAGTATTTT.